This T cell receptor (beta chain) stems from a study of blood T cells in healthy people across ages (dated by TCRdb to between 2015 and 2016). Background for the entire study: In model experiments, roughly one uniquely barcoded TCR beta cDNA molecule per two T cells was captured by template switching. Age-related changes in TCR beta repertoire diversity were measured in the study by deep sequencing normalized with unique cDNA molecular identifiers. Four age groups were formed from the donors: young (average roughly 15 years), middle-aged (around 39), aged (roughly 58) and long-lived (about 80). To avoid experimental bias, donors of different ages were randomly spread across the sequencing lanes. Two additional independent replicas of 1 million unique cDNA reads from the same blood draw were analyzed for two donors (one aged 18 to 29 and one aged 80 or older).

From the germline V gene (reference sequence), CDR1 is LGHDT and CDR2 is YNNKEL. After removal of 4 bases from V and 5 bases from J, the junction retains 9 bases not matched to a gene. The CDR3, cysteine through phenylalanine, is 16 amino acids long. CDR3 DNA only is kept here, 48 bases in frame from base 1. The library was obtained by 5' RACE. The instrument was an Illumina HiSeq 2500. A second roughly 7 to 11 cycle PCR used a sample-barcoded 5' primer and a J-beta primer mix. A unique molecular identifier was introduced onto each TCR beta cDNA molecule by a template-switch 5' adaptor carrying 12 random nucleotides. Each sample yielded at least 2.5 million CDR3-containing paired-end reads. All of the RNA was converted into first-strand cDNA using the Mint cDNA synthesis kit, with a TRBC-specific oligonucleotide serving as the primer. All cDNA was treated with uracil-DNA glycosylase and then went through a first 18-cycle PCR with the universal primers M1SS and BC2_uni_R. The original pipeline was this. For normalization, 1 million high-quality reads, each with a distinct molecular identifier, were randomly selected from each sample. Reads sharing molecular identifiers were discarded rather than binned into consensus sequences. MiTCR, run with a Q25 quality threshold and the strictest error-elimination algorithm, handled CDR3 identification, clonotype clustering and error correction. A nonparametric unseen species model with Euler transformation was used to estimate lower-bound total TCR beta diversity. The public reads were reanalyzed by TCRdb: fastp trimming at Q25, MiXCR alignment, in-frame beta chains only. Entries are consolidated by CDR3 protein sequence, retaining the most common genes and DNA. The V and J calls shown here were made by TCRdb, not taken from the authors' results. Within this sample are about 1.1 million distinct CDR3 sequences, with more than 30% of them counted one time only. Together, the top ten hold over 10% of the sample.

Systemically healthy Caucasian individuals from Russia, 35 to 50 in total and aged 6 to 90 years, were included as donors. Each donor gave about 9.2 milliliters of peripheral blood, drawn into EDTA-treated Vacutainer tubes. Ficoll-Paque density-gradient centrifugation was used to isolate PBMCs, with at least 7 million per sample. Total RNA was extracted from PBMCs with Trizol reagent, with at least 5.5 micrograms obtained per sample. The percentages of naive CD45RAhigh/CD27high T cells were determined by flow cytometry on a PBMC aliquot from every donor. The sample holds many counts of this clonotype. Its antigen remains undetermined. No quality values exist for individual bases; no much larger clone is one base distant. Summary of the overall study and its limitations: Because donor CMV infection status was unknown, age-related changes in expanded clonotypes were potentially confounded. Because profiling used bulk unsorted PBMCs, naive and antigen-experienced compartments could not be compared conclusively. Compared with the aged group, more naive CD4+ T cells, fewer expanded clones and increased TCR diversity were shown by the long-lived group, suggesting age selection. The percentage of naive T cells measured by flow cytometry correlated strongly with observed TCR beta diversity. Estimates of total diversity based on one million sequenced T cells were regarded as lower bounds and as underestimates. Observed TCR beta diversity per million T cells fell roughly linearly with age, and a significant reduction was already apparent by age approximately 41.

The chain couples TRBV3-1 to TRBJ1-2; 11 bases in the middle match TRBD1. The TCR was taken from a man aged 18 to 30 in good health. Sequencing was carried out using blood. This receptor carries the CDR3 CASSRGSGQGEYGYTF. Here is the DNA: TGTGCCAGCAGCCGGGGCTCGGGACAGGGGGAATATGGCTACACCTTC.